This TCR beta chain originates from a study of shared T cell receptors in the human thymus. Measured with immunoSEQ multiplex PCR; TCRdb has only the in-frame clones, and not every one. The sample consists of about 610,000 clones, approximately 87% of them appearing once. Germline V gene sequence: CDR1 LGHNA, CDR2 YSLEER. V shed 4 bases, J shed 2 bases, and the junction held 10 bases outside the gene matches. CDR3 length: 16 residues. The same sample was also used in a study of human thymus T cells. This second report adds: The sample donors, healthy Finnish infants, were having corrective surgery for congenital heart defects. Thymic resections from corrective heart surgery supplied the tissue.

This clonotype was sampled from a boy under three years old with a congenital heart defect. V usage is TRBV4-3 and J usage is TRBJ1-2; 7 bases align to TRBD1. The sample taken for sequencing was thymocytes. The CDR3 sequence is CASSPSRAQGNYGYTF. The CDR3 DNA reads as TGCGCCAGCAGCCCATCCCGGGCACAGGGGAACTATGGCTACACCTTC.